A selection of T cell receptor beta chains follows, all from one sample in a study of lymphopenia after photon versus proton radiotherapy. Method: immunoSEQ multiplex PCR; TCRdb's copy keeps in-frame clones and lacks some. The repertoire holds roughly 150,000 clones, with about 85% as singletons. The specimen comprised peripheral blood, sampled from a patient treated with photon-based radiotherapy. The source is a man aged 45-60 years with gastric cancer. Each CDR3 is given with its conserved first and last residue. A D gene is named only where the DNA matches it firmly. Expanded clones are given a class, and other clones once, few, many or no size at all.

TRBJ2-2,NA,TRBV7-2,NA,TGTGCCAGCAGCTTTAGGGTAGTACGGACCGGGGAGCTGTTTTTT,CASSFRVVRTGELFF
TRBJ1-2,NA,TRBV6-1,NA,TGTGCCAGCAGCCTTACAGGAGTCTATGGCTACACCTTC,CASSLTGVYGYTF
TRBJ2-5,NA,TRBV4-2,NA,TGTGCCAGCAGCCAAGCCGCCCAGACCCAGTACTTC,CASSQAAQTQYF
TRBJ2-1,NA,TRBV7-9,NA,TGTGCCAGCAGCCTATTGGTCGGGGTCGCCTCCTACAATGAGCAGTTCTTC,CASSLLVGVASYNEQFF
TRBJ1-2,few,TRBV6-5,TRBD1,TGTGCCAGCAGTTACGACAGGGGTTTTAGCTATGGCTACACCTTC,CASSYDRGFSYGYTF
TRBJ1-5,few,TRBV19,NA,TGTGCCAGTAGTGACAGAGGTGGGAGCAATCAGCCCCAGCATTTT,CASSDRGGSNQPQHF
TRBJ2-7,NA,TRBV6-6,TRBD2,TGTGCCAGCAGTTTCTCCCGCGGGAGGAACTACGAGCAGTACTTC,CASSFSRGRNYEQYF
TRBJ2-3,NA,TRBV6-4,NA,TGTGCCAGCAGTGAGGCCGGTAGCACAGATACGCAGTATTTT,CASSEAGSTDTQYF
TRBJ1-2,NA,TRBV14,TRBD1,TGTGCCAGCAGCCCATTACAGGGGATTGTTGACTATGGCTACACCTTC,CASSPLQGIVDYGYTF
TRBJ2-3,NA,TRBV7-2,TRBD2,TGTGCCAGCAGCACCGCGGGAGTGGATACGCAGTATTTT,CASSTAGVDTQYF
TRBJ2-7,NA,TRBV14,NA,TGTGCCAGCAGCCAAGGCACGTACGAGCAGTACTTC,CASSQGTYEQYF
TRBJ2-2,NA,TRBV6-5,NA,TGTGCCAGCAGTTACTCGCAATCCGGGGAGCTGTTTTTT,CASSYSQSGELFF
TRBJ1-1,NA,TRBV19,NA,TGTGCCAGTAAAACTTGGCAGACGAACACTGAAGCTTTCTTT,CASKTWQTNTEAFF
TRBJ1-5,NA,TRBV2,NA,TGTGCCAGCAGTGAACAACAGGGAGGCAATCAGCCCCAGCATTTT,CASSEQQGGNQPQHF
TRBJ2-1,NA,TRBV5-1,NA,TGCGCCAGCGGGGAAGCGGCCTACTACAATGAGCAGTTCTTC,CASGEAAYYNEQFF
TRBJ1-3,NA,TRBV19,NA,TGTGCCAGTAGTACGCGGACAGCCTCCGGATTTATAAACACCATATATTTT,CASSTRTASGFINTIYF
TRBJ2-1,NA,TRBV7-3,TRBD2,TGTGCCAGCAGTGAAGGGACTAGCGGATCTGAGCAGTTCTTC,CASSEGTSGSEQFF
TRBJ1-3,once,TRBV9,NA,TGTGCCAGCAGCGGGGGGTTCTCTGGAAACACCATATATTTT,CASSGGFSGNTIYF
TRBJ2-7,NA,TRBV6-1,TRBD1,TGTGCCAGCAGTGATTGGACAGGGGCCTACGAGCAGTACTTC,CASSDWTGAYEQYF
TRBJ2-5,NA,TRBV4-1,TRBD1,TGCGCCAGCAGCCAGGACGGGACAGGGCTTCAAGAGACCCAGTACTTC,CASSQDGTGLQETQYF
TRBJ2-7,NA,TRBV10-3,TRBD1,TGTGCCATCAGTGAGTCTCAGTTAGCGCAGGGGGCGCGATACGAGCAGTACTTC,CAISESQLAQGARYEQYF
TRBJ2-1,NA,TRBV30,TRBD1,TGTGCCTGCGGGGTTCGGACAGGGGTTACCTACAATGAGCAGTTCTTC,CACGVRTGVTYNEQFF
TRBJ1-5,NA,TRBV6-1,NA,TGTGCCAGCAGTGGAACCCGCTCGGGGGGGGCAAATCAGCCCCAGCATTTT,CASSGTRSGGANQPQHF
TRBJ1-4,NA,TRBV10-1,TRBD1,TGCGCCAGTGGACAGGGTACTAATGAAAAACTGTTTTTT,CASGQGTNEKLFF
TRBJ2-3,once,TRBV7-6,NA,TGTGCCAGCAGCTTAGGGGCCCCAGATACGCAGTATTTT,CASSLGAPDTQYF
TRBJ2-2,NA,TRBV5-6,NA,TGTGCCAGCAGCTTGAGGTTATTGAATACCGGGGAGCTGTTTTTT,CASSLRLLNTGELFF
TRBJ2-3,NA,TRBV5-1,NA,TGCGCCAGCAGCTTCTTGGGTCGAGGGAGCAGCACAGATACGCAGTATTTT,CASSFLGRGSSTDTQYF
TRBJ1-2,NA,TRBV15,NA,TGTGCCACCAGAAGCGACAGGACTAACTATGGCTACACCTTC,CATRSDRTNYGYTF
TRBJ1-2,NA,TRBV6-5,NA,TGTGCCAGCAGCTGGGTCTCGGGCTATGGCTACACCTTC,CASSWVSGYGYTF
TRBJ2-3,NA,TRBV5-6,NA,TGTGCCAGCAGCGTCACAGGGGATACGCAGTATTTT,CASSVTGDTQYF
TRBJ1-1,NA,TRBV5-1,NA,TGCGCCAGCAGCTTGGGGGGCGGGTACACTGAAGCTTTCTTT,CASSLGGGYTEAFF
TRBJ1-5,NA,TRBV7-9,NA,TGTGCCAGCAGCTCCGGAGACAGTAGCAATCAGCCCCAGCATTTT,CASSSGDSSNQPQHF